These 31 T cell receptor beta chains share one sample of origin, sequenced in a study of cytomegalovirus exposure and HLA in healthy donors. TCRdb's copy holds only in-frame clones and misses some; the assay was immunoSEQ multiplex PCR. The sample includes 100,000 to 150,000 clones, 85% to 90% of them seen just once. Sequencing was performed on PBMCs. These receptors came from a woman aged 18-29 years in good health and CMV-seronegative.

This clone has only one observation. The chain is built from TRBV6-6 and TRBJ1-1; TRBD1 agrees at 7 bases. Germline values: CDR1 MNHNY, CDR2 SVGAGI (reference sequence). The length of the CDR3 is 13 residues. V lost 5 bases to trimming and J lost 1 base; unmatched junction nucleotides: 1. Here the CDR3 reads CASSRTGNTEAFF. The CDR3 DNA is TGTGCCAGCAGTCGGACAGGGAACACTGAAGCTTTCTTT.

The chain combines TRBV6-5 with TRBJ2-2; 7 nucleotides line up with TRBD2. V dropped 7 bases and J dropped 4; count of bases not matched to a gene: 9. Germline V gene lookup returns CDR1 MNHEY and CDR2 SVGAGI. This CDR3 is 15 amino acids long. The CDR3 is CASTSSGGITGELFF. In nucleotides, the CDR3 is TGTGCCAGCACCTCGTCCGGGGGGATCACCGGGGAGCTGTTTTTT.

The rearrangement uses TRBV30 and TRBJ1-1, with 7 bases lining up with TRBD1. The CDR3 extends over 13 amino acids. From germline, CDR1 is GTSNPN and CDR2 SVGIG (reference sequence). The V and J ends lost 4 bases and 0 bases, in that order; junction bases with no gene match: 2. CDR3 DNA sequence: TGTGCCTGGACGGGACAGATGAACACTGAAGCTTTCTTT. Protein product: CAWTGQMNTEAFF.

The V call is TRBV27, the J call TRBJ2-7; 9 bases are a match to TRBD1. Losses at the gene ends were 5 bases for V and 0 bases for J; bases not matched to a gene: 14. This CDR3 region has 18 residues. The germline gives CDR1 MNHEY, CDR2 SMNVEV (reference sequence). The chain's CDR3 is CASSLQGQGRGNSYEQYF. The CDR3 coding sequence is TGTGCCAGCAGTCTGCAGGGACAGGGACGGGGGAACTCCTACGAGCAGTACTTC.

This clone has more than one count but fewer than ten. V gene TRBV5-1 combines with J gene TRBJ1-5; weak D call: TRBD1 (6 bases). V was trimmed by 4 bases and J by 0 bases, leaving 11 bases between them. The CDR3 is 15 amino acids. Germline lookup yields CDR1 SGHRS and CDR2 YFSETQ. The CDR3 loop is CASSPGQYSNQPQHF. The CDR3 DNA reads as TGCGCCAGCAGCCCCGGACAGTATAGCAATCAGCCCCAGCATTTT.

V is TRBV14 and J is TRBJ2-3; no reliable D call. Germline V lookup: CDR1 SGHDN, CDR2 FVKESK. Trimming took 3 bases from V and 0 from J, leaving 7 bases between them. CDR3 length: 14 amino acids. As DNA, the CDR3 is TGTGCCAGCAGCCAGGCACGCAGCACAGATACGCAGTATTTT. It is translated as CASSQARSTDTQYF.

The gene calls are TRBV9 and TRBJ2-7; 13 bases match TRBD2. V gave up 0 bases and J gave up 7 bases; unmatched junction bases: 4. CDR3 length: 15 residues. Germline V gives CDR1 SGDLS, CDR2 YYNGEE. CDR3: CASSVGLAGGGEQYF. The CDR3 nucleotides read TGTGCCAGCAGCGTAGGACTAGCGGGGGGTGGAGAGCAGTACTTC.

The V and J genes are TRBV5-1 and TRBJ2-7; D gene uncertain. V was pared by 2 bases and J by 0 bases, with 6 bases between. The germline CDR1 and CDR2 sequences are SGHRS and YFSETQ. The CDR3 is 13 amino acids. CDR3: CASSFTVSYEQYF. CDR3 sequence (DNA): TGCGCCAGCAGCTTTACAGTCTCCTACGAGCAGTACTTC.

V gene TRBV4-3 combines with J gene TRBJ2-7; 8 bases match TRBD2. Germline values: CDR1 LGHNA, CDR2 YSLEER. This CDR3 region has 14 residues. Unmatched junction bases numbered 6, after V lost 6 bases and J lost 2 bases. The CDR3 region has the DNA TGCGCCAGCAGTCCTCGGGAGGGCCCCTACGAGCAGTACTTC. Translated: CASSPREGPYEQYF.

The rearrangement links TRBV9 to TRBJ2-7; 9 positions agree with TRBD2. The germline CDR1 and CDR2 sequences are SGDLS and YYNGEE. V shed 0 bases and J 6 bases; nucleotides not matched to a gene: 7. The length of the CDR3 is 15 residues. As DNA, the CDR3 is TGTGCCAGCAGCGTAGGTCTAGCGGGGAGTTCCGAGCAGTACTTC. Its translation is CASSVGLAGSSEQYF.

CDR3 region: CASRGLAGSPGYNEQFF. As DNA, the CDR3 is TGTGCCAGCAGGGGACTAGCGGGGAGCCCCGGGTACAATGAGCAGTTCTTC. The gene calls are TRBV28 and TRBJ2-1; 13 bases match TRBD2. Trimming removed 6 bases from V and 4 bases from J; junction bases left unmatched: 9. The CDR3 loop spans 17 amino acids. Per germline, CDR1 MDHEN and CDR2 SYDVKM. Filled out from reference TRBV28 and TRBJ2-1, the complete variable domain reads DVKVTQSSRYLVKRTGEKVFLECVQDMDHENMFWYRQDPGLGLRLIYFSYDVKMKEKGDIPEGYSVSREKKERFSLILESASTNQTSMYLCASRGLAGSPGYNEQFFGPGTRLTVL.

This CDR3 reads CASSLGKGDRNSPLHF. The CDR3 bases are TGTGCCAGCAGCTTAGGAAAGGGGGACAGAAATTCACCCCTCCACTTT. This rearrangement joins TRBV7-9 to TRBJ1-6, with 7 bases that match TRBD1. The CDR3 extends over 16 amino acids. Germline CDR1 and CDR2: SEHNR and FQNEAQ (reference sequence). V lost 1 base, J lost 7 bases, and 7 bases stayed unmatched.

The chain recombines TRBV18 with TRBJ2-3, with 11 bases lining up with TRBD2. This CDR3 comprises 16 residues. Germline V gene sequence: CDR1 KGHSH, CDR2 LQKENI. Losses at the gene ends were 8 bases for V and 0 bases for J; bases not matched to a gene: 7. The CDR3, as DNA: TGTGCCAGCGCCTCCGGACTAGCGGGTAGCACAGATACGCAGTATTTT. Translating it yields CASASGLAGSTDTQYF. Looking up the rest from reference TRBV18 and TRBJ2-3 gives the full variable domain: NAGVMQNPRHLVRRRGQEARLRCSPMKGHSHVYWYRQLPEEGLKFMVYLQKENIIDESGMPKERFSAEFPKEGPSILRIQQVVRGDSAAYFCASASGLAGSTDTQYFGPGTRLTVL.

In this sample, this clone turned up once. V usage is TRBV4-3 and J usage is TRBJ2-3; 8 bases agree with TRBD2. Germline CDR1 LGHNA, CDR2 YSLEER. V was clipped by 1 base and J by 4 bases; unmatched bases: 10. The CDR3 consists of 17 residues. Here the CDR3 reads CASSQVGTGGPSDTQYF. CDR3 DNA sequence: TGCGCCAGCAGCCAAGTAGGGACGGGAGGGCCTTCAGATACGCAGTATTTT.

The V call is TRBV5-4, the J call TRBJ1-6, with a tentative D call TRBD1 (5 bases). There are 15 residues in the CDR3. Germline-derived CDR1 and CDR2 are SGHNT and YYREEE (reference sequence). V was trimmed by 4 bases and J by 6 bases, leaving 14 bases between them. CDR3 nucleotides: TGTGCCAGCAGCCCGATAGGGGCCGCTAATTCACCCCTCCACTTT. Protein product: CASSPIGAANSPLHF.

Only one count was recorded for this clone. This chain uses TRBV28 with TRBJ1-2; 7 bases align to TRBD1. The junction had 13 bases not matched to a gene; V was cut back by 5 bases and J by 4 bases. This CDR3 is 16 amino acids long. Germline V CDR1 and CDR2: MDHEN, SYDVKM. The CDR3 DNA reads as TGTGCCAGCAGTAGATCACAGGGGACGAGCCGCTATGGCTACACCTTC. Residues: CASSRSQGTSRYGYTF.

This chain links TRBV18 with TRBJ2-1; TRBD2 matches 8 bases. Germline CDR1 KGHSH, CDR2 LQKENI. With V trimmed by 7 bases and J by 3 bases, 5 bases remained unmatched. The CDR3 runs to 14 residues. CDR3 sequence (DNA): TGTGCCAGCTGGACGGGACTAGTCTACAATGAGCAGTTCTTC. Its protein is CASWTGLVYNEQFF.

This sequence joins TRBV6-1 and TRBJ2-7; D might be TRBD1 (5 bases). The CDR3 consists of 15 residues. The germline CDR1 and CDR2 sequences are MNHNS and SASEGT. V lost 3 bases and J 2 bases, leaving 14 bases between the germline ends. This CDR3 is CASSEYTLGPYEQYF. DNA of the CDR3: TGTGCCAGCAGTGAGTACACATTGGGGCCCTACGAGCAGTACTTC.

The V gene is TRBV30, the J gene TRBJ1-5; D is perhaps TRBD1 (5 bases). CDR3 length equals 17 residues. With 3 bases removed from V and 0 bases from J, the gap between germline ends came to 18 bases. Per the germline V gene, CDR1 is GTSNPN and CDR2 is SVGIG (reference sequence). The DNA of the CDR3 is TGTGCCTGGAGCCTCCCCAGCAGGGAAAATAGCAATCAGCCCCAGCATTTT. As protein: CAWSLPSRENSNQPQHF.

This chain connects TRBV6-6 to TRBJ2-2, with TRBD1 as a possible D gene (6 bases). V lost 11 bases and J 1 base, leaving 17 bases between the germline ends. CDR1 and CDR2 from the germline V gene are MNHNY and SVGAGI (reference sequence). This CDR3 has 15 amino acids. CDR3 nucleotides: TGTGCCGCAAACACCGGGACAAAGAACACCGGGGAGCTGTTTTTT. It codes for CAANTGTKNTGELFF.

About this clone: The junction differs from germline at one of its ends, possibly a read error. The DNA of the CDR3 is TGTGCCAGCAGCGTAGACTTAGCGGGGGACCCAGTCTTC. Protein: CASSVDLAGDPVF. The rearrangement uses TRBV9 and TRBJ2-1, with 9 bases lining up with TRBD2. CDR1 is SGDLS and CDR2 is YYNGEE in the germline V gene. The CDR3 contains 13 residues.

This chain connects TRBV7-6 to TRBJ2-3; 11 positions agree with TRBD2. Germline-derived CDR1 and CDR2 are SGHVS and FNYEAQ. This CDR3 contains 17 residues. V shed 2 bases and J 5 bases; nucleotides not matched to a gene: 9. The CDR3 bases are TGTGCCAGCAGCTTACCGTCTAGCGGGGGGCCGGGAGATACGCAGTATTTT. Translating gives CASSLPSSGGPGDTQYF.

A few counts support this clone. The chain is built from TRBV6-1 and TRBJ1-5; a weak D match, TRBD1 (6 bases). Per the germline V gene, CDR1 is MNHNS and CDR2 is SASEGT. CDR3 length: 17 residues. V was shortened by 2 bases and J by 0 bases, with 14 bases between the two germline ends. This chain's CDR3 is CASSELWTDISNQPQHF. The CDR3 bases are TGTGCCAGCAGTGAATTGTGGACAGACATTAGCAATCAGCCCCAGCATTTT.

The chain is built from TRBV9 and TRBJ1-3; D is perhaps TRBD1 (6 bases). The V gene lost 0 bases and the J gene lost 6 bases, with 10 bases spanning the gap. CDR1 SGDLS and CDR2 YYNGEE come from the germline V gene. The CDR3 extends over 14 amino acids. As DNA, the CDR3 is TGTGCCAGCAGCGTAGGATCAGGGGTAAACACCATATATTTT. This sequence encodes CASSVGSGVNTIYF.

The CDR3 loop reads CASSLGQSTDTQYF. The CDR3 region has the DNA TGCGCCAGCAGCTTGGGACAGTCCACAGATACGCAGTATTTT. The genes are TRBV5-1 and TRBJ2-3, with D perhaps TRBD1 (5 bases). V shed 0 bases and J shed 2 bases, with 7 bases lying between them. Germline V gives CDR1 SGHRS, CDR2 YFSETQ. The CDR3 sequence is 14 residues long.

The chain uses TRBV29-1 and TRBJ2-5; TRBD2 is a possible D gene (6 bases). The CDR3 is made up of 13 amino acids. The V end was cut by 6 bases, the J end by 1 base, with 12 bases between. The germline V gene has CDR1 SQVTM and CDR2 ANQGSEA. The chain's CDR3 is CSVRGLIQETQYF. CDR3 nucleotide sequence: TGCAGCGTCCGGGGACTGATCCAAGAGACCCAGTACTTC.

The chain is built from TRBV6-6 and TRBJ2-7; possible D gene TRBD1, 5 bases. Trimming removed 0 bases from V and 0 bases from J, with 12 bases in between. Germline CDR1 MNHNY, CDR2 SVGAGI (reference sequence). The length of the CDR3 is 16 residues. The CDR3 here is CASSYSTAISSYEQYF. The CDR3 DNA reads TGTGCCAGCAGTTACTCGACAGCGATAAGCTCCTACGAGCAGTACTTC.

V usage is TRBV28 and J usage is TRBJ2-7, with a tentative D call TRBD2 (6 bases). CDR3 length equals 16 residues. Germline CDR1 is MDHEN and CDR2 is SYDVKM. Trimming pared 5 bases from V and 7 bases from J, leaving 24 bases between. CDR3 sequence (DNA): TGTGCCAGCAGTCCCCGGGTAGCGGCCTCCCCGTTGGAGCAGTACTTC. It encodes CASSPRVAASPLEQYF.

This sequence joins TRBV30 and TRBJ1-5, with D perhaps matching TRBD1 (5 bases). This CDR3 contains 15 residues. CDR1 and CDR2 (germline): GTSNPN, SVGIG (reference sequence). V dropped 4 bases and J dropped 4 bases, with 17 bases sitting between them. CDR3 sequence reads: CAWTQGWGYNQPQHF. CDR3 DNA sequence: TGTGCCTGGACTCAGGGCTGGGGATATAATCAGCCCCAGCATTTT. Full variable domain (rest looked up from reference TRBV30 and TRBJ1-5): SQTIHQWPATLVQPVGSPLSLECTVEGTSNPNLYWYRQAAGRGLQLLFYSVGIGQISSEVPQNLSASRPQDRQFILSSKKLLLSDSGFYLCAWTQGWGYNQPQHFGDGTRLSIL.

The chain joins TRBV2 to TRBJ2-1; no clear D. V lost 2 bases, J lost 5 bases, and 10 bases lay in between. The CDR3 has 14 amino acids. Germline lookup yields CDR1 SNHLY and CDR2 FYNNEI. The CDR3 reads CASSEFGRNNEQFF. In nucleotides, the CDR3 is TGTGCCAGCAGTGAATTTGGCAGAAACAATGAGCAGTTCTTC.

The CDR3 DNA reads as TGTGCCAGCCTACAGGACCCCCAGGGCTACACCTTC. This translates into CASLQDPQGYTF. This chain uses TRBV18 with TRBJ1-2; D perhaps matches TRBD1 (5 bases). Between the trimmed V and J ends, which lost 8 bases and 8 bases, there was a span of 15 bases. Germline V gene data show CDR1 as KGHSH and CDR2 as LQKENI. The CDR3 sequence is 12 residues long.